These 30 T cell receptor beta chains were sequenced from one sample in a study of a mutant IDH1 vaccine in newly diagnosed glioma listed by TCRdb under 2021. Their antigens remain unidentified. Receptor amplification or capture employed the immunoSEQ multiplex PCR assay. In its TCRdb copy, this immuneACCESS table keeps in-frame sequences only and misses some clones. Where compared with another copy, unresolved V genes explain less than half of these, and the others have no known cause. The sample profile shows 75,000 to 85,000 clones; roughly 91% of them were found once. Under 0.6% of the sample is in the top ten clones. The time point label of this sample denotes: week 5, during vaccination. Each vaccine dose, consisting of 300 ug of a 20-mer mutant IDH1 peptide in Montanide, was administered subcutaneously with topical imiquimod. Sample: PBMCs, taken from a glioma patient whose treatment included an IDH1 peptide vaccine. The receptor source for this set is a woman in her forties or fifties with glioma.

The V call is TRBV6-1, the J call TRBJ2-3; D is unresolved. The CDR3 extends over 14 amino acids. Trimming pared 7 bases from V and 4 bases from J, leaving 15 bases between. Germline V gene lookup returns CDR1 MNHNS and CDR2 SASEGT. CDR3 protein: CASIMGWGADTQYF. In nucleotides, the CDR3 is TGTGCCAGCATTATGGGGTGGGGTGCAGATACGCAGTATTTT.

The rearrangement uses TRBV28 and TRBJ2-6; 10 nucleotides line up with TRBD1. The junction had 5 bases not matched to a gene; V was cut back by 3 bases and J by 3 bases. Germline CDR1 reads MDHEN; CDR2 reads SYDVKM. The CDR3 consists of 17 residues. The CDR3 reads CASSFGDRGFGANVLTF. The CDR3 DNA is TGTGCCAGCAGTTTTGGGGACAGGGGTTTTGGGGCCAACGTCCTGACTTTC.

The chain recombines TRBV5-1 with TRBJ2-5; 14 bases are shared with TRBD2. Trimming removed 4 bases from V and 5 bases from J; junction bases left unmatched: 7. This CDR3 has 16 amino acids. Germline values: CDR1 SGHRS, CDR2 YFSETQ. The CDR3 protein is CASSTRLAGGRETQYF. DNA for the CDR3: TGCGCCAGCAGCACGCGACTAGCGGGAGGGCGGGAGACCCAGTACTTC.

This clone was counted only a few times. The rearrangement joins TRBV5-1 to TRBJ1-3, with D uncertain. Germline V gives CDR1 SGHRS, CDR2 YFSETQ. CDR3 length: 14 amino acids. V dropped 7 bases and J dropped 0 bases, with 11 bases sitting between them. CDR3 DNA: TGCGCCAGCTCCGATGGGAGCTCTGGAAACACCATATATTTT. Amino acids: CASSDGSSGNTIYF.

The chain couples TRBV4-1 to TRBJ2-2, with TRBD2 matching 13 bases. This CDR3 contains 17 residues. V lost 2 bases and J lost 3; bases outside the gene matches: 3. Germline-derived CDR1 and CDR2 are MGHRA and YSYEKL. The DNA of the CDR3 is TGCGCCAGCAGCCAAACTAGCGGGAGGGCCGACACCGGGGAGCTGTTTTTT. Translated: CASSQTSGRADTGELFF.

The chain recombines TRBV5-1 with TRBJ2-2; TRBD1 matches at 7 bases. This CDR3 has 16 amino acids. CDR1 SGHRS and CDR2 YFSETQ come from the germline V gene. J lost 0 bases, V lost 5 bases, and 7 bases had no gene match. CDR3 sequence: CASRSGTVTNTGELFF. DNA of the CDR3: TGCGCCAGCAGATCAGGGACAGTTACGAACACCGGGGAGCTGTTTTTT.

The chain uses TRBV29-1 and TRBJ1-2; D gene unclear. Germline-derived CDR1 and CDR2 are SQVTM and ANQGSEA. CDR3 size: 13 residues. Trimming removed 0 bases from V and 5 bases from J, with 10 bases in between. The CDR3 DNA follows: TGCAGCGTTGAAGATCGGGCGGAGTATGGCTACACCTTC. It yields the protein CSVEDRAEYGYTF.

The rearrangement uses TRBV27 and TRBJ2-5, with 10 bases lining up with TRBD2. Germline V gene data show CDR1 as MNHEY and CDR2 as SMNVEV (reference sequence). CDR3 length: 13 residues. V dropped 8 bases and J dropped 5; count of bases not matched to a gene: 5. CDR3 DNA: TGTGCCAGCGGACCGGGACTAGCGGAGACCCAGTACTTC. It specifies CASGPGLAETQYF.

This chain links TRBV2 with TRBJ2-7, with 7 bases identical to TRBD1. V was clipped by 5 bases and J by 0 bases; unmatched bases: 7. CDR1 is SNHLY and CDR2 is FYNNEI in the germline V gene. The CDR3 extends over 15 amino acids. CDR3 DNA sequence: TGTGCCAGCAGTTCCGCCCGGGACAGCTCCTACGAGCAGTACTTC. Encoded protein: CASSSARDSSYEQYF.

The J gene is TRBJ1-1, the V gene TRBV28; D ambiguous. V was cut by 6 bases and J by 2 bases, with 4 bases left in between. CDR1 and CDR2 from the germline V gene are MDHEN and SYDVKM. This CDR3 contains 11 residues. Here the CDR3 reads CASSRNTEAFF. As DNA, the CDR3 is TGTGCCAGCAGCCGAAACACTGAAGCTTTCTTT. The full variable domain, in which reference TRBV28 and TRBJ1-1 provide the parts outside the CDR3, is DVKVTQSSRYLVKRTGEKVFLECVQDMDHENMFWYRQDPGLGLRLIYFSYDVKMKEKGDIPEGYSVSREKKERFSLILESASTNQTSMYLCASSRNTEAFFGQGTRLTVV.

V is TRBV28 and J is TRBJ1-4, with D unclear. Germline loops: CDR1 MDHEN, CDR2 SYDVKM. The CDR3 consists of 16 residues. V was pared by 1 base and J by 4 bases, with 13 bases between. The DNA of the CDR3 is TGTGCCAGCAGTTTATCATGGAACCGGGATAATGAAAAACTGTTTTTT. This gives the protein CASSLSWNRDNEKLFF.

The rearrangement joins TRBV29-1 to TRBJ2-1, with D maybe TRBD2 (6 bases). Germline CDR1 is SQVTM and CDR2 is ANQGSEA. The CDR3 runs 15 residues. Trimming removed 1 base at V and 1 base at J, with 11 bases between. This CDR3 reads CSVEGRDLSYNEQFF. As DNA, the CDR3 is TGCAGCGTTGAAGGCCGGGACTTATCCTACAATGAGCAGTTCTTC.

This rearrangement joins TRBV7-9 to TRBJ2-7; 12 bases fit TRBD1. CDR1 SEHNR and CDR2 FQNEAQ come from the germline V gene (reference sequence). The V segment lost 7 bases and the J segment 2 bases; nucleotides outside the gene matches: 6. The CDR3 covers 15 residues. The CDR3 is CASNFGTGGPYEQYF. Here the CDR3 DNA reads TGTGCCAGCAACTTCGGGACAGGGGGCCCCTACGAGCAGTACTTC.

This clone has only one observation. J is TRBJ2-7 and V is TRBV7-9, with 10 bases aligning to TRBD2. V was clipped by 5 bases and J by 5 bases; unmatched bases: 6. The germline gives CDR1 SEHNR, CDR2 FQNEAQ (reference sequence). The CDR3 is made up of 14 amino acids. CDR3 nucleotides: TGTGCCAGCAGCCCGGGGACTAGCGATGACGAGCAGTACTTC. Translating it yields CASSPGTSDDEQYF.

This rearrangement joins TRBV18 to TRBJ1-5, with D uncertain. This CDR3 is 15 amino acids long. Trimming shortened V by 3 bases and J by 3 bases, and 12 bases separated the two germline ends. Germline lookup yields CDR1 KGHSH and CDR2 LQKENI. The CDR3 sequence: CASSPAPGNNQPQHF. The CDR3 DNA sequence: TGTGCCAGCTCACCGGCTCCGGGAAACAATCAGCCCCAGCATTTT.

The CDR3 sequence is CASSTQGARRPGELFF. DNA for the CDR3: TGTGCCAGCAGCACACAGGGGGCGCGAAGGCCCGGGGAGCTGTTTTTT. This sequence joins TRBV7-9 and TRBJ2-2; 9 bases line up with TRBD1. Trimming removed 5 bases from V and 6 bases from J; junction bases left unmatched: 10. The CDR3 has 16 amino acids. Germline V gives CDR1 SEHNR, CDR2 FQNEAQ (reference sequence). The variable domain in full, with the rest retrieved from reference TRBV7-9 and TRBJ2-2, is DTGVSQNPRHKITKRGQNVTFRCDPISEHNRLYWYRQTLGQGPEFLTYFQNEAQLEKSRLLSDRFSAERPKGSFSTLEIQRTEQGDSAMYLCASSTQGARRPGELFFGEGSRLTVL.

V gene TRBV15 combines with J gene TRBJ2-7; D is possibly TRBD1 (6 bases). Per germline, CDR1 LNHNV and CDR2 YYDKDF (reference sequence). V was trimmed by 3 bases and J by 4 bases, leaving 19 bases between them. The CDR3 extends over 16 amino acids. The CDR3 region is CATSRTTGRPLYEQYF. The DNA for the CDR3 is TGTGCCACCAGCAGGACGACAGGAAGGCCATTGTACGAGCAGTACTTC.

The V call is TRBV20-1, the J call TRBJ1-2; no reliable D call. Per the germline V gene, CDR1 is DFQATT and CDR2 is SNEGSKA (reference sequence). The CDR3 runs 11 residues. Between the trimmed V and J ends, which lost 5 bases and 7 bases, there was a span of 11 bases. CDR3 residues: CSARGTPGYTF. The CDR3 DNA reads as TGCAGTGCTCGGGGTACTCCTGGCTACACCTTC.

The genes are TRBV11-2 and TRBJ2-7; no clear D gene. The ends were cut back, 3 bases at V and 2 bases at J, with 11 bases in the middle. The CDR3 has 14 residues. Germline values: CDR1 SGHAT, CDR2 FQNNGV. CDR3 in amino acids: CASSLSGHAYEQYF. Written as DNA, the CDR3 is TGTGCCAGCAGCTTGTCTGGGCACGCCTACGAGCAGTACTTC.

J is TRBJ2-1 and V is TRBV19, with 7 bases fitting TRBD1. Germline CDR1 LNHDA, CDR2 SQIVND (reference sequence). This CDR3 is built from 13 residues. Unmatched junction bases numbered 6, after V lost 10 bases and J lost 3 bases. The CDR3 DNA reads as TGTGCCACCCAGGGACAGTTCTACAATGAGCAGTTCTTC. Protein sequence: CATQGQFYNEQFF.

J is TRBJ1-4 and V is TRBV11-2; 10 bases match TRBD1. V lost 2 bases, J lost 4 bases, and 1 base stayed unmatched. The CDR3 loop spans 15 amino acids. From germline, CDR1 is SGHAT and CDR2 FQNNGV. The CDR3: CASSLRTGGNEKLFF. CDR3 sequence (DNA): TGTGCCAGCAGCTTAAGGACAGGGGGTAATGAAAAACTGTTTTTT.

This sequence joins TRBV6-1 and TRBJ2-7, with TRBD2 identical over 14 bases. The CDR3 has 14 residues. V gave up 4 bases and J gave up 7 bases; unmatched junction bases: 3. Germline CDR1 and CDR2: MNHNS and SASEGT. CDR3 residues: CASSGLAGGQEQYF. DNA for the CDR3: TGTGCCAGCAGTGGACTAGCGGGAGGGCAAGAGCAGTACTTC.

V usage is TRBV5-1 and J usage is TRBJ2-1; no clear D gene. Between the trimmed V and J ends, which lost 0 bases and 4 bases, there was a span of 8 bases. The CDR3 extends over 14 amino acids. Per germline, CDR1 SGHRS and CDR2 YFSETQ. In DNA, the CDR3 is TGCGCCAGCAGCTTGGACTTGTATTACAATGAGCAGTTCTTC. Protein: CASSLDLYYNEQFF.

The CDR3 DNA reads TGTGCCATCAGTGAGTCTCCGGGACAGGGGACGGAGCAGTACTTC. Its translation: CAISESPGQGTEQYF. The chain uses TRBV10-3 and TRBJ2-7, with 10 bases matching TRBD1. V was clipped by 0 bases and J by 7 bases; unmatched bases: 6. This CDR3 has 15 residues. Per germline, CDR1 ENHRY and CDR2 SYGVKD.

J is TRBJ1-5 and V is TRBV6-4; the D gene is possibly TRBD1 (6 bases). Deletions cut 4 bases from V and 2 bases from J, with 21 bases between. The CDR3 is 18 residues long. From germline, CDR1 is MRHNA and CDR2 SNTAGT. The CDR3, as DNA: TGTGCCAGCAGTGGCGCGGACAGCCTAAGGCCAGGCAATCAGCCCCAGCATTTT. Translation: CASSGADSLRPGNQPQHF.

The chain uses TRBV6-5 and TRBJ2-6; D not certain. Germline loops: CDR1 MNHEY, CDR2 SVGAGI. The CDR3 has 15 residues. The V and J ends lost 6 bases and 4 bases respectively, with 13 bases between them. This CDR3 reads CASRDPVTGANVLTF. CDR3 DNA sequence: TGTGCCAGCAGGGATCCAGTGACCGGGGCCAACGTCCTGACTTTC.

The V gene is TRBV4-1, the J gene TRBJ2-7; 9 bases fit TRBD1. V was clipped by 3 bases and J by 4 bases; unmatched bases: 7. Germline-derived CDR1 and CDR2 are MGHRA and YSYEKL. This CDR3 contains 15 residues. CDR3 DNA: TGCGCCAGCAGCCAGGCGGACAGGGGACTTTACGAGCAGTACTTC. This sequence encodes CASSQADRGLYEQYF.

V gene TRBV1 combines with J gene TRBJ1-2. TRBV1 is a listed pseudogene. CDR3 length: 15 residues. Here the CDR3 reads CTSSQERGANYGYTF. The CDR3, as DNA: TGCACCAGCAGCCAAGAGAGGGGGGCTAACTATGGCTACACCTTC.

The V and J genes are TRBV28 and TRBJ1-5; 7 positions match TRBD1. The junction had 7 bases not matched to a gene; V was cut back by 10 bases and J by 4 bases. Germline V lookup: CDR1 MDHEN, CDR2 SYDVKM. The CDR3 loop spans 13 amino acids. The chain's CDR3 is CATRTGPNQPQHF. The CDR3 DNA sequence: TGTGCCACAAGGACAGGACCAAATCAGCCCCAGCATTTT.

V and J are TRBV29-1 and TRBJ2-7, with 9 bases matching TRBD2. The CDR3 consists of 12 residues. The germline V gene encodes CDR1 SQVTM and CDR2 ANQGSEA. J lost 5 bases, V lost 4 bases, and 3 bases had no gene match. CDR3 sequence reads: CSVGASGDEQYF. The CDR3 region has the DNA TGCAGCGTTGGGGCTAGCGGGGACGAGCAGTACTTC.